This TCR beta chain was obtained from a study of blood T cell repertoires in COVID-19. Study at large: Italy, Spain and the United States were the sources of the convalescent and acute COVID-19 samples.

This table comes from immunoSEQ multiplex PCR, and its TCRdb copy is limited to in-frame clones, with some not included. The sample yields approximately 140,000 clones, approximately 88% seen once. The length of the CDR3 is 18 residues. The receptor was isolated from a human donor in a cohort sampled during active COVID-19. Sequences were obtained from peripheral blood. The rearrangement links TRBV21-1 to TRBJ1-1; whether TRBD1, the table's D call, matches the DNA was not checked. TRBV21-1 is marked as a pseudogene. The CDR3 region is CASSKGVLNRQMNTEAFF. As DNA, the CDR3 is TGTGCCAGCAGCAAAGGGGTGTTGAATCGACAAATGAACACTGAAGCTTTCTTT.